The 5 T cell receptor beta chains presented below share a single source sample, sequenced in a study of cytomegalovirus exposure and HLA in healthy donors (TCRdb year 2017). Library creation used the immunoSEQ multiplex PCR assay. A mixture of 60 forward primers for TCR Vbeta segments and 13 reverse primers for TCR Jbeta segments was used in the multiplex PCR. Here the immuneACCESS table is served through TCRdb, limited to in-frame sequences with V and J called. Missing clones are a known gap in these copies; in checked studies unresolved V genes cover under half, and the rest lacks a known reason. The sample table shows 120,000 or so clones, and approximately 17% are seen once. About 3% of the sample belongs to the ten largest clones. Material for sequencing was PBMCs. These receptors were taken from a female donor in good health and CMV-seropositive.

This clone appeared a few times. The rearrangement uses TRBV6-5 and TRBJ2-5; 9 nucleotides align to TRBD1. The CDR3 extends over 13 amino acids. J lost 5 bases, V lost 5 bases, and 3 bases had no gene match. Germline CDR1 is MNHEY and CDR2 is SVGAGI. The CDR3 region is CASSRGTGETQYF. Written as DNA, the CDR3 is TGTGCCAGCAGTCGAGGGACAGGGGAGACCCAGTACTTC.

This clone was counted a few times. V and J are TRBV5-1 and TRBJ1-5, with D possibly TRBD1 on 5 matching bases. The CDR3 spans 16 residues. Trimming pared 0 bases from V and 0 bases from J, leaving 10 bases between. In germline, CDR1 is SGHRS, CDR2 YFSETQ. The CDR3 sequence: CASSLGPGRSNQPQHF. For the CDR3, the DNA is TGCGCCAGCAGCTTGGGGCCAGGGCGTAGCAATCAGCCCCAGCATTTT.

V and J are TRBV13 and TRBJ2-1; TRBD1 matches 7 bases. This CDR3 spans 15 amino acids. The trim removed 5 bases at V and 9 bases at J, leaving 13 bases unmatched. Germline-derived CDR1 and CDR2 are PRHDT and FYEKMQ (reference sequence). The CDR3: CASSPRRTGRGEQFF. CDR3 nucleotides: TGTGCCAGCAGCCCGCGGAGGACAGGCCGTGGTGAGCAGTTCTTC.

This clone came up a few times. This chain uses TRBV9 with TRBJ2-5; 9 bases align to TRBD2. The J segment lost 8 bases and the V segment lost 3 bases, leaving 8 bases of the junction unmatched. CDR1 and CDR2 from the germline V gene are SGDLS and YYNGEE. CDR3 length: 14 residues. This chain's CDR3 is CASSASGGLDTQYF. CDR3 nucleotides: TGTGCCAGCAGCGCAAGCGGGGGGCTGGACACCCAGTACTTC.

This clone was counted only a few times. The gene calls are TRBV5-4 and TRBJ2-1; 11 bases map to TRBD2. Unmatched junction bases numbered 9, after V lost 4 bases and J lost 12 bases. CDR3 length equals 14 residues. CDR1 is SGHNT, CDR2 YYREEE, per germline (reference sequence). The CDR3 spells CASSEDSGGAGQFF. Here the CDR3 DNA reads TGTGCCAGCAGCGAAGATAGCGGGGGGGCCGGGCAGTTCTTC. The entire variable domain, with the rest obtained from reference TRBV5-4 and TRBJ2-1, is as follows: ETGVTQSPTHLIKTRGQQVTLRCSSQSGHNTVSWYQQALGQGPQFIFQYYREEENGRGNFPPRFSGLQFPNYSSELNVNALELDDSALYLCASSEDSGGAGQFFGPGTRLTVL.